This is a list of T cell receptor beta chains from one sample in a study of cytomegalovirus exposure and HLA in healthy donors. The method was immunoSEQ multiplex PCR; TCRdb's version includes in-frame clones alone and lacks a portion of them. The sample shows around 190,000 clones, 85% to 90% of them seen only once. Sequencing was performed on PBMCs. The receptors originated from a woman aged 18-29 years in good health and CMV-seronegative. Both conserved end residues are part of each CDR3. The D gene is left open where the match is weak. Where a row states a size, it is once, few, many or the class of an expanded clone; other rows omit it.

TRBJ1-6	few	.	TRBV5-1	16	CASSPLGGDGNSPLHF	TGCGCCAGCAGCCCGTTGGGAGGGGACGGTAATTCACCCCTCCACTTT
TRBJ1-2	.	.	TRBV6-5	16	CASSYSRGRANYGYTF	TGTGCCAGCAGTTACTCGAGAGGCAGGGCGAACTATGGCTACACCTTC
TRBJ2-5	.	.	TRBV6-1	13	CASTLELLETQYF	TGTGCCAGCACCCTGGAGTTATTGGAGACCCAGTACTTC
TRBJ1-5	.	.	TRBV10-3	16	CAISGEAGASNQPQHF	TGTGCCATCAGTGGCGAAGCAGGGGCCAGCAATCAGCCCCAGCATTTT
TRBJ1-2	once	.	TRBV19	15	CASSSLGLLRYGYTF	TGTGCCAGTAGTTCGTTGGGTCTACTACGCTATGGCTACACCTTC
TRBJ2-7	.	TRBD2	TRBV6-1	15	CASSGLGGSGDEQYF	TGTGCCAGCAGTGGCCTCGGCGGGAGTGGCGACGAGCAGTACTTC
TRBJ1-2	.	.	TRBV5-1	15	CASSWGGQGGYGYTF	TGCGCCAGCAGCTGGGGTGGGCAGGGAGGCTATGGCTACACCTTC
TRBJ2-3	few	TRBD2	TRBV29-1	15	CSVDRSSGNTDTQYF	TGCAGCGTTGACCGGTCTAGCGGGAACACAGATACGCAGTATTTT
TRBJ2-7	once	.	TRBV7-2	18	CASSLARKGGPVSYEQYF	TGTGCCAGCAGCTTAGCGCGAAAAGGCGGTCCGGTCTCCTACGAGCAGTACTTC
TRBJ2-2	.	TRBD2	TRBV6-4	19	CASRHSGTSGRPDTGELFF	TGTGCCAGCCGCCACTCCGGGACTAGCGGGAGGCCCGACACCGGGGAGCTGTTTTTT
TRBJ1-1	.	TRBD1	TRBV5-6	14	CASSGTGGSTEAFF	TGTGCCAGCAGCGGAACAGGGGGAAGCACTGAAGCTTTCTTT
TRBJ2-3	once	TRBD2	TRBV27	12	CASSAPGLLQYF	TGTGCCAGCAGTGCCCCGGGACTATTACAGTATTTT
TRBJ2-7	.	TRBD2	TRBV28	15	CASSTSSGGPYEQYF	TGTGCCAGCAGTACGTCTAGCGGGGGGCCCTACGAGCAGTACTTC
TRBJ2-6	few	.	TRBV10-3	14	CAASSRSGANVLTF	TGTGCCGCCTCCTCCAGGTCTGGGGCCAACGTCCTGACTTTC
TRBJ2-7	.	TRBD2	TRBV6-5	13	CASGGDWSSEQYF	TGTGCCAGTGGGGGGGACTGGTCGTCCGAGCAGTACTTC
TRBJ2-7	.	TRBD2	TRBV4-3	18	CASSQGITSGGSEYEQYF	TGCGCCAGCAGCCAGGGTATTACGTCGGGCGGGAGCGAGTACGAGCAGTACTTC
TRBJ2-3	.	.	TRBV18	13	CASSDRRTDTQYF	TGTGCCAGCTCGGACAGACGCACAGATACGCAGTATTTT
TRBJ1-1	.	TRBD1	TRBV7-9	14	CASSRQGANTEAFF	TGTGCCAGCAGTCGACAGGGGGCGAACACTGAAGCTTTCTTT
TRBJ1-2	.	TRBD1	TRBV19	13	CASSIGQGTGYTF	TGTGCCAGTAGTATAGGACAGGGGACCGGCTACACCTTC
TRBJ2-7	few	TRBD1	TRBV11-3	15	CASSGSGTGGYEQYF	TGTGCCAGCAGCGGATCCGGGACAGGGGGCTACGAGCAGTACTTC
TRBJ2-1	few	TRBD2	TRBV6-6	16	CASSYASGNSYNEQFF	TGTGCCAGCAGTTATGCAAGCGGGAATTCCTACAATGAGCAGTTCTTC
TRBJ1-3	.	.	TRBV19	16	CASSIASAGPGNTIYF	TGTGCCAGTAGTATAGCTTCGGCAGGGCCTGGAAACACCATATATTTT
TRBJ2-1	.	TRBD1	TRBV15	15	CATGTGGHIGNEQFF	TGTGCCACCGGGACAGGGGGCCATATCGGCAATGAGCAGTTCTTC
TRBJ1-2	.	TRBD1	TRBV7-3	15	CASSEQGASVDGYTF	TGTGCCAGCAGCGAACAGGGGGCAAGTGTGGATGGCTACACCTTC
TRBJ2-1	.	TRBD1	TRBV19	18	CASSPAGTGIHSYNEQFF	TGTGCCAGTAGCCCCGCCGGGACAGGGATCCACTCTTACAATGAGCAGTTCTTC
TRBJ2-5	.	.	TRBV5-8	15	CASSSLVRVVETQYF	TGTGCCAGCAGCTCTCTAGTTCGGGTGGTAGAGACCCAGTACTTC
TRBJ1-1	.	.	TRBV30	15	CAWSLYIGAWTEAFF	TGTGCCTGGAGTCTGTACATAGGGGCGTGGACTGAAGCTTTCTTT
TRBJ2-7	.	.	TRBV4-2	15	CASSQVSSPAYEQYF	TGTGCCAGCAGCCAAGTGAGTAGCCCCGCATACGAGCAGTACTTC
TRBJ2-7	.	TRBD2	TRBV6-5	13	CASKRGSSYEQYF	TGTGCCAGCAAGCGGGGGAGCTCCTACGAGCAGTACTTC
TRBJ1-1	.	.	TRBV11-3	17	CASSLNPFGGMNTEAFF	TGTGCCAGCAGCTTGAACCCGTTCGGGGGAATGAACACTGAAGCTTTCTTT
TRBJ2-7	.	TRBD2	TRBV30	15	CAWSLRGLVTYEQYF	TGTGCCTGGAGCCTAAGGGGACTAGTTACCTACGAGCAGTACTTC
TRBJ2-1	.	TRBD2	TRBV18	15	CASSPAGAVTNEQFF	TGTGCCAGCTCACCGGCGGGAGCGGTGACAAATGAGCAGTTCTTC
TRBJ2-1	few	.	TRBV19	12	CASSMTSSEQFF	TGTGCCAGTAGTATGACTAGTAGTGAGCAGTTCTTC
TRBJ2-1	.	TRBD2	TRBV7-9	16	CASSSVAGSSYNEQFF	TGTGCCAGCAGCTCCGTAGCGGGGAGCTCCTACAATGAGCAGTTCTTC
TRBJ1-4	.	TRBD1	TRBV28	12	CASRQGLEKLFF	TGTGCCAGCCGACAGGGATTGGAAAAACTGTTTTTT
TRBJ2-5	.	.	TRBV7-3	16	CASSLMGQGTGETQYF	TGTGCCAGCAGCTTAATGGGTCAGGGGACGGGAGAGACCCAGTACTTC
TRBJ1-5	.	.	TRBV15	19	CATSSLLTGSVFSNQPQHF	TGTGCCACCAGCAGCCTCCTCACAGGTTCAGTATTTAGCAATCAGCCCCAGCATTTT
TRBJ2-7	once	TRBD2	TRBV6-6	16	CASSTRAGGPVYEQYF	TGTGCCAGCAGCACGAGAGCGGGAGGGCCCGTTTACGAGCAGTACTTC
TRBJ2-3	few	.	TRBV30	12	CAWSVLLDTQYF	TGTGCCTGGAGTGTCCTTCTGGATACGCAGTATTTT
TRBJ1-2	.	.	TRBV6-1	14	CASTPTRGAYGYTF	TGTGCCAGCACCCCCACTCGGGGGGCCTATGGCTACACCTTC
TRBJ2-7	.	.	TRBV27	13	CASSPLSGYEQYF	TGTGCCAGCAGTCCCTTGTCCGGGTACGAGCAGTACTTC
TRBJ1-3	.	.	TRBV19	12	CATRPAGNTIYF	TGTGCCACCCGCCCGGCTGGAAACACCATATATTTT
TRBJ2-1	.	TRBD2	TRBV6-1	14	CASTGLADYNEQFF	TGTGCCAGCACGGGACTAGCGGACTACAATGAGCAGTTCTTC
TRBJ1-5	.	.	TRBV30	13	CAWSVHSNQPQHF	TGTGCCTGGAGTGTCCATAGCAATCAGCCCCAGCATTTT
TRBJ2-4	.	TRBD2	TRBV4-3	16	CASSLLAGGGKNIQYF	TGCGCCAGCAGTCTCCTAGCGGGAGGAGGCAAAAACATTCAGTACTTC
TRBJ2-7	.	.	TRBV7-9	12	CSSSGGDYEQYF	TGTTCCAGCAGCGGAGGGGACTACGAGCAGTACTTC
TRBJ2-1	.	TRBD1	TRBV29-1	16	CSVEVFRDRAYNEQFF	TGCAGCGTTGAAGTTTTCCGGGACAGGGCCTACAATGAGCAGTTCTTC
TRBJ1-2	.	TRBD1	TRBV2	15	CASSAGQGASYGYTF	TGTGCCAGCAGTGCCGGACAGGGGGCATCCTATGGCTACACCTTC
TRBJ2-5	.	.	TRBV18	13	CASSQGYQETQYF	TGTGCCAGCTCACAGGGGTACCAAGAGACCCAGTACTTC
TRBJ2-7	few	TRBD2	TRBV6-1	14	CASRDLAGGYEQYF	TGTGCCAGCAGGGATCTAGCGGGAGGATACGAGCAGTACTTC
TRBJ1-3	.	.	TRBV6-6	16	CASSYETGASGNTIYF	TGTGCCAGCAGTTACGAGACAGGTGCTTCTGGAAACACCATATATTTT
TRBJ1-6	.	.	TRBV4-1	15	CASSQGERVGSPLHF	TGCGCCAGCAGCCAAGGGGAGAGGGTAGGATCACCCCTCCACTTT
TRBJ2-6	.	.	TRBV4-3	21	CASSRIESGEGLRSGANVLTF	TGCGCCAGCAGCCGGATCGAATCAGGGGAAGGGCTCCGCTCTGGGGCCAACGTCCTGACTTTC